The T cell receptor (beta chain) described here comes from a study of CD8+CD57+ T cells in acquired aplastic anemia. The template for TCR beta VDJ and CDR3 sequence profiling was genomic DNA. TCRdb independently ran MiXCR on the reads; one entry per CDR3 protein. The top ten hold less than 3% of the sample, which has under 200,000 distinct CDR3 sequences, around 48% seen once. The CDR3 extends over 15 amino acids. Trimming pared 6 bases from V and 0 bases from J, leaving 15 bases between. Germline V gene sequence: CDR1 MNHNS, CDR2 SASEGT. About this clonotype itself: The conserved phenylalanine or tryptophan normally closing the CDR3 is absent here, so this likely arose from a read error.

Patients selected for sequencing had displayed CD8+CD57+ cell expansion by flow cytometry. Sequencing was performed on sorted CD4+, CD8+, or CD8+CD57+ T cells (not recorded which) from PBMCs. The J gene is TRBJ2-7, the V gene TRBV6-1; weak D call: TRBD1 (6 bases). The TCR comes from a human donor with aplastic anemia. CDR3 DNA sequence: TGTGCCAGCAGGGCGAGACAGGTATACTCCTACGAGCAGTACCTC. Its translation is CASRARQVYSYEQYL.